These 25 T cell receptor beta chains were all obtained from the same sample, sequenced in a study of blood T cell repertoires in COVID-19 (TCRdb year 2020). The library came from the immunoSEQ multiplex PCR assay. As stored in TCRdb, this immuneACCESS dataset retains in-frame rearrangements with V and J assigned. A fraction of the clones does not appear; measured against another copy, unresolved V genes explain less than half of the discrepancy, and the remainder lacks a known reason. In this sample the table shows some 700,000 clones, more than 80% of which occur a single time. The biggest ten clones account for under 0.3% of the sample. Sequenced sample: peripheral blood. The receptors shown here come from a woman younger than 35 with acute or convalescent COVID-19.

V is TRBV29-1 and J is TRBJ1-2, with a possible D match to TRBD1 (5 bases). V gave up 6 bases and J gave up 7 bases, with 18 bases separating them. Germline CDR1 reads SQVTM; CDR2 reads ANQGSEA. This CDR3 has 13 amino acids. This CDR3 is CSVGGGVMGGYTF. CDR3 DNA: TGCAGCGTCGGGGGGGGTGTAATGGGTGGCTACACCTTC.

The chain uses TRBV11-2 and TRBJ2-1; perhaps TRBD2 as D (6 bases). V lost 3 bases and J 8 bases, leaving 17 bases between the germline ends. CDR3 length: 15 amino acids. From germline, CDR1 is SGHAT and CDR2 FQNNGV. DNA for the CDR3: TGTGCCAGCAGCTTTTATTGGGGGGTTTTCGATGAGCAGTTCTTC. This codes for CASSFYWGVFDEQFF.

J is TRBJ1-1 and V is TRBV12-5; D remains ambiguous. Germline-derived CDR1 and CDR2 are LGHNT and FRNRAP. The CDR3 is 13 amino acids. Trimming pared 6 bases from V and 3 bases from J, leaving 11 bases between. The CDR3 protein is CASGPSRYTEAFF. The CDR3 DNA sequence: TGTGCTAGTGGCCCCAGCAGGTACACTGAAGCTTTCTTT.

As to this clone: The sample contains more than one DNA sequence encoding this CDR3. The CDR3 sequence: CASSVDGSYNEQFF. In DNA, the CDR3 is TGTGCCAGCAGCGTAGATGGCAGCTACAATGAGCAGTTCTTC. The J gene is TRBJ2-1, the V gene TRBV9; no definite D call. CDR1 SGDLS and CDR2 YYNGEE come from the germline V gene. The ends were cut back, 0 bases at V and 3 bases at J, with 7 bases in the middle. The CDR3 contains 14 residues.

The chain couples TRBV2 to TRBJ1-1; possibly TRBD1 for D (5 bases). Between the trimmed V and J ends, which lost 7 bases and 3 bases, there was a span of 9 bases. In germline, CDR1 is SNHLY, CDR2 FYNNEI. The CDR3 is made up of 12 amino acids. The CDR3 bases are TGTGCCAGCATCCAGGGCTACACTGAAGCTTTCTTT. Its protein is CASIQGYTEAFF. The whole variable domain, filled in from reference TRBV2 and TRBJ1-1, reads EPEVTQTPSHQVTQMGQEVILRCVPISNHLYFYWYRQILGQKVEFLVSFYNNEISEKSEIFDDQFSVERPDGSNFTLKIRSTKLEDSAMYFCASIQGYTEAFFGQGTRLTVV.

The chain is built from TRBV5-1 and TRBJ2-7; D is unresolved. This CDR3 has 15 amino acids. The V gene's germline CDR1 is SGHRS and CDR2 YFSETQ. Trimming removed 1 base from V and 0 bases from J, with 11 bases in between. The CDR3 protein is CASSLSRVLSYEQYF. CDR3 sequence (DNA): TGCGCCAGCAGCTTGTCTCGCGTCCTCTCCTACGAGCAGTACTTC.

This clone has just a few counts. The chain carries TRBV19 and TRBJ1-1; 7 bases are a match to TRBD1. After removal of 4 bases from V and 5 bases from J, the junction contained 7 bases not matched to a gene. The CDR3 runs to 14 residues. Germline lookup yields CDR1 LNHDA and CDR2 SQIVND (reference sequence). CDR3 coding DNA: TGTGCCAGTAGTAAACTTGGGACAGTTACTGAAGCTTTCTTT. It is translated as CASSKLGTVTEAFF.

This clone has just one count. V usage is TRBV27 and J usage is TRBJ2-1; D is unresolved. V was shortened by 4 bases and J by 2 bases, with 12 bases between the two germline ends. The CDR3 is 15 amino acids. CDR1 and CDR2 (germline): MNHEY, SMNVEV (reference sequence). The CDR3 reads CASSYAGSAYNEQFF. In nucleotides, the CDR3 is TGTGCCAGCAGTTACGCTGGCTCAGCCTACAATGAGCAGTTCTTC.

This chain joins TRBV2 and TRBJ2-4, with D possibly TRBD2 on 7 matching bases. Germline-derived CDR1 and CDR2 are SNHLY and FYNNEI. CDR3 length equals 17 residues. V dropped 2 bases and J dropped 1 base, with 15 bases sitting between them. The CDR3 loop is CASSELGGGAAKNIQYF. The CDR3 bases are TGTGCCAGCAGTGAATTGGGAGGGGGAGCTGCCAAAAACATTCAGTACTTC.

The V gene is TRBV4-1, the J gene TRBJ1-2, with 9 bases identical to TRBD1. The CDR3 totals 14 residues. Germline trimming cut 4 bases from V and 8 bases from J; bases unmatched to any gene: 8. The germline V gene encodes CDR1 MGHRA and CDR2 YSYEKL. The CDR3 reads CASSLDRGFDGYTF. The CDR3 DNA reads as TGCGCCAGCAGCCTCGACAGGGGGTTCGACGGCTACACCTTC.

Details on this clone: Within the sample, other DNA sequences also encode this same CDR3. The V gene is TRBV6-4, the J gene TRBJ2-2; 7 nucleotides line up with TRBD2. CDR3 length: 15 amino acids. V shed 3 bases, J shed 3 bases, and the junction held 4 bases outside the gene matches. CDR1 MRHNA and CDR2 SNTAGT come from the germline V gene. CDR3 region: CASSDRGGDTGELFF. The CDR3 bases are TGTGCCAGCAGTGATCGCGGGGGAGACACCGGGGAGCTGTTTTTT.

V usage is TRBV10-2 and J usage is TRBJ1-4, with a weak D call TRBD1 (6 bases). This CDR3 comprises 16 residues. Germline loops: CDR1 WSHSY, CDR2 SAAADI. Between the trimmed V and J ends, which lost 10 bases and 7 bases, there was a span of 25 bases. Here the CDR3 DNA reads TGCGCCACCTCCCAGGGGTTTAGACCGGGCCTTGAAAAACTGTTTTTT. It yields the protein CATSQGFRPGLEKLFF.

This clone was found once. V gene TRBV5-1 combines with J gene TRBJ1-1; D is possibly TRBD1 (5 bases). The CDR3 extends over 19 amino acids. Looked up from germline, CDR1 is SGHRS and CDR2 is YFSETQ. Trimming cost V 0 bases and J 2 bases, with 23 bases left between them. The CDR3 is CASSLVGGAGETLNTEAFF. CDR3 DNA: TGCGCCAGCAGCTTGGTCGGCGGAGCGGGGGAGACCCTCAACACTGAAGCTTTCTTT.

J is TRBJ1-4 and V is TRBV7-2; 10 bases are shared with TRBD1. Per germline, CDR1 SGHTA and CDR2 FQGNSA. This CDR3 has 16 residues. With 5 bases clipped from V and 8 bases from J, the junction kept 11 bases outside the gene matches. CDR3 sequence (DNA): TGTGCCAGCAGCGGGAGACAGGGGGCAATGGGGGAAAAACTGTTTTTT. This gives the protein CASSGRQGAMGEKLFF.

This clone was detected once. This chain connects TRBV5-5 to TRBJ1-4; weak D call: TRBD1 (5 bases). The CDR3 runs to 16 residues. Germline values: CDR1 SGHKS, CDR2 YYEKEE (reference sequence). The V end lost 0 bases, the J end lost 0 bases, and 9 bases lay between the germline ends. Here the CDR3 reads CASSLEGYATNEKLFF. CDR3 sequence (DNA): TGTGCCAGCAGCTTGGAGGGGTATGCAACTAATGAAAAACTGTTTTTT.

Written as DNA, the CDR3 is TGTGCCAGCAGCGTAGTGGTCTCAGGGGAAGCTTTCTTT. Protein product: CASSVVVSGEAFF. This chain links TRBV9 with TRBJ1-1, with a tentative D call TRBD1 (5 bases). CDR3 length: 13 amino acids. Germline-derived CDR1 and CDR2 are SGDLS and YYNGEE. Trimming shortened V by 0 bases and J by 8 bases, and 11 bases separated the two germline ends.

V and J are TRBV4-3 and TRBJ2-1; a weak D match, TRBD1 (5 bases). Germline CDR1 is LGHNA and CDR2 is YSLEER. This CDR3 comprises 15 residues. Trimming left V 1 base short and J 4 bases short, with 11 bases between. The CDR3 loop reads CASSQGAGMYNEQFF. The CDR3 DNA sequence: TGCGCCAGCAGCCAAGGGGCAGGGATGTACAATGAGCAGTTCTTC.

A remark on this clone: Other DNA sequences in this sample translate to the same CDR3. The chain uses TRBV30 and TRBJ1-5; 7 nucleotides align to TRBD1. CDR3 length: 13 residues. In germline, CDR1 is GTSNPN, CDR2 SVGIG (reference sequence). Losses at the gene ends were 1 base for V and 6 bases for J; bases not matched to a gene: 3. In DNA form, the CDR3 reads TGTGCCTGGAGTGGACAGGGCGGTCAGCCCCAGCATTTT. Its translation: CAWSGQGGQPQHF.

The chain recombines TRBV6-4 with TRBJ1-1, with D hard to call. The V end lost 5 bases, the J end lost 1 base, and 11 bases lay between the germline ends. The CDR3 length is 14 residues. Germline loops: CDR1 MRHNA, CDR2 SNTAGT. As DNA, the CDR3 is TGTGCCAGCAGTACAGACCCCGAGAACACTGAAGCTTTCTTT. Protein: CASSTDPENTEAFF.

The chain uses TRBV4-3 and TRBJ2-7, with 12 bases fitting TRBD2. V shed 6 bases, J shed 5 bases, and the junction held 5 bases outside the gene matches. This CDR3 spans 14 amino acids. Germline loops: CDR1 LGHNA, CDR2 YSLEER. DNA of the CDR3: TGCGCCAGCAGTCATGGACTAGCGGGGAACGAGCAGTACTTC. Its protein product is CASSHGLAGNEQYF.

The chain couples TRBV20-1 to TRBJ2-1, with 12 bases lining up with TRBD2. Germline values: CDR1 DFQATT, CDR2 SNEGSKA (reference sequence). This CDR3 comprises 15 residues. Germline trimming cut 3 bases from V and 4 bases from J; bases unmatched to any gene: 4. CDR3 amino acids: CSASSTSGGYNEQFF. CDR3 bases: TGCAGTGCTAGTTCGACTAGCGGGGGTTACAATGAGCAGTTCTTC.

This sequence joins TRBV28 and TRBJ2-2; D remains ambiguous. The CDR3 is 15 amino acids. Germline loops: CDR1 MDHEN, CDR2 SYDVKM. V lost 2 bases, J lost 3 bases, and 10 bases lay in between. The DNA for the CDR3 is TGTGCCAGCAGTTTAGGGTCGGCGGACACCGGGGAGCTGTTTTTT. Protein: CASSLGSADTGELFF.

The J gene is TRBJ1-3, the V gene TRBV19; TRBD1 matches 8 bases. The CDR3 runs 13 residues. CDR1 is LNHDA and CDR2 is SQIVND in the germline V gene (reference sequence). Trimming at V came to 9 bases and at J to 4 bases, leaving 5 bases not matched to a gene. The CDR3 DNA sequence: TGTGCCAGCTGCAGGGGGCTCGGAAACACCATATATTTT. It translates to CASCRGLGNTIYF.

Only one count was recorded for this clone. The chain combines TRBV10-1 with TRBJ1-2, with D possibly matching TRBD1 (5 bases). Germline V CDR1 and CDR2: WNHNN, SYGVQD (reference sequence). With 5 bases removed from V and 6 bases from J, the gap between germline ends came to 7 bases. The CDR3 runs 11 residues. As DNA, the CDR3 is TGCGCCAGCAGTCGGGGGAATGGCTACACCTTC. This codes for CASSRGNGYTF.

The CDR3 DNA reads as TGTGCCAGCAGTTTGGAGGGTCTGGCCAAAAACATTCAGTACTTC. Amino acid sequence: CASSLEGLAKNIQYF. This chain links TRBV27 with TRBJ2-4; weak D call: TRBD2 (6 bases). This CDR3 region has 15 residues. Trimming removed 3 bases at V and 1 base at J, with 10 bases between. In germline, CDR1 is MNHEY, CDR2 SMNVEV (reference sequence).